The 3 T cell receptor beta chains listed next were all sequenced from one sample in a study of blood T cell repertoires in COVID-19. The repertoire was sequenced with immunoSEQ multiplex PCR; TCRdb's copy has only in-frame clones and lacks some. Here the sample spans 150,000 to 200,000 clones, roughly nine tenths being singletons. Sequencing was done on a sample of peripheral blood. These receptors were collected from a woman older than 75 in a cohort sampled during active or convalescent COVID-19.

The rearrangement links TRBV10-1 to TRBJ2-3; possibly TRBD2 for D (11 bases). V was shortened by 2 bases and J by 4 bases, with 28 bases between the two germline ends. CDR3 length: 20 amino acids. Germline CDR1 and CDR2: WNHNN and SYGVQD (reference sequence). In DNA, the CDR3 is TGCGCCAGCAGTGAGGGGACAGGGGAGAAACTAGCGGGAGTGGCAGATACGCAGTATTTT. The encoded protein is CASSEGTGEKLAGVADTQYF.

The genes are TRBV9 and TRBJ1-1, with 8 bases fitting TRBD1. Germline CDR1 is SGDLS and CDR2 is YYNGEE. V shed 3 bases and J 4 bases; nucleotides not matched to a gene: 8. The CDR3 spans 15 residues. This CDR3 is CASSGGQGAITEAFF. CDR3 DNA sequence: TGTGCCAGCAGCGGAGGGCAGGGGGCGATCACTGAAGCTTTCTTT.

The genes are TRBV28 and TRBJ1-6; D gene uncertain. CDR1 MDHEN and CDR2 SYDVKM come from the germline V gene. The V end was cut by 7 bases, the J end by 0 bases, with 25 bases between. The CDR3 contains 20 residues. In DNA form, the CDR3 reads TGTGCCAGCACCAAAAATAGGTTGCCGCAGCACAGCTCCTATAATTCACCCCTCCACTTT. This encodes CASTKNRLPQHSSYNSPLHF.